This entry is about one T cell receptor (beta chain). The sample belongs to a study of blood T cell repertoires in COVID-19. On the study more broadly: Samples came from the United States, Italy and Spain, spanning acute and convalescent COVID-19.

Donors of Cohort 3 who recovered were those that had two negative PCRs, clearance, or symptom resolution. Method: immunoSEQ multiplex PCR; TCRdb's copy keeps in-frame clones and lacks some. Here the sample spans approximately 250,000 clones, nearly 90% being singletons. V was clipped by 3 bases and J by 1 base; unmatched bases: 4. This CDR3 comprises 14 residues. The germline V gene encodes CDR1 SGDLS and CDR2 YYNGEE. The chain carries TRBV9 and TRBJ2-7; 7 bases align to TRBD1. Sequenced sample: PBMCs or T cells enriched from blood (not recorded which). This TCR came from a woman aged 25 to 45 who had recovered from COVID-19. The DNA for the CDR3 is TGTGCCAGCAGCGCAGGGGGTATGTCCTACGAGCAGTACTTC. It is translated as CASSAGGMSYEQYF.